The present TCR beta chain was sequenced within a study of T cell repertoires in cytomegalovirus infection. General study points: CMV-specific TCR beta clonotypes restricted by HLA-C were the ones dominating the ex vivo response.

MiXCR, applied by TCRdb to the reads, yields one record per CDR3 protein. The sample consists of approximately 730,000 distinct CDR3 sequences, roughly 30% of them appearing once. The germline V gene encodes CDR1 SGHAT and CDR2 FQNNGV. Trimming cost V 5 bases and J 3 bases, with 17 bases left between them. The CDR3 runs 15 residues. In this sample, this clonotype turned up a few times. Its antigen is not identified. This chain connects TRBV11-2 to TRBJ2-7; the D is unclear. The sequence derives from a human donor in good health (CMV status not recorded). Some clones in this sample may be carry-over from other donors' samples. This sample comprised cultured PBMCs, obtained from culture after CMV antigen stimulation. CDR3 region: CASSTIPRQDYEQYF. DNA for the CDR3: TGTGCCAGCAGCACCATACCGCGTCAGGACTACGAGCAGTACTTC.